The 20 T cell receptor beta chains given below trace back to one sample, sequenced in a study of CD8+ T cells in alopecia areata. Treatment meaning: oral pan-JAK inhibitor, 5-10 mg twice daily. In each case, RNA was isolated and then reverse transcribed into cDNA as the sequencing template. Using immunoSEQ multiplex PCR, the repertoire was profiled, and TCRdb retains in-frame clones only, with some absent. The table includes roughly 100,000 clones, 86% detected once. The specimen comprised CD8+ T cells sorted from blood, sampled at approximately week 34, from a patient treated with tofacitinib. The origin of the receptors is a human donor with alopecia areata.

The J gene is TRBJ2-3, the V gene TRBV5-6; D unresolved. This CDR3 comprises 14 residues. Per germline, CDR1 SGHDT and CDR2 YYEEEE. Trimming stripped 0 bases from V and 4 bases from J, with 9 bases between. CDR3 sequence: CASSLGELADTQYF. The CDR3 coding sequence is TGTGCCAGCAGCTTGGGTGAACTGGCAGATACGCAGTATTTT.

The chain uses TRBV19 and TRBJ1-1; D gene unclear. Germline V CDR1 and CDR2: LNHDA, SQIVND (reference sequence). The V and J ends lost 8 bases and 4 bases respectively, with 11 bases between them. The CDR3 spans 12 residues. The CDR3 sequence is CASGIWGTEAFF. In DNA form, the CDR3 reads TGTGCCAGTGGGATATGGGGCACTGAAGCTTTCTTT.

The chain links TRBV29-1 to TRBJ1-1; D is uncertain. Germline assignment: CDR1 SQVTM and CDR2 ANQGSEA. The CDR3 spans 11 residues. Trimming left V 7 bases short and J 6 bases short, with 12 bases between. The CDR3 sequence: CSATLRPEAFF. CDR3 sequence (DNA): TGCAGCGCTACGCTTCGTCCTGAAGCTTTCTTT.

V and J are TRBV29-1 and TRBJ1-2, with a weak D call TRBD1 (6 bases). Looked up from germline, CDR1 is SQVTM and CDR2 is ANQGSEA. The CDR3 consists of 15 residues. V was clipped by 1 base and J by 5 bases, with 17 bases between them. CDR3 in DNA: TGCAGCGTTGAAGTCCGCCAGGGGAACCTATATGGCTACACCTTC. It specifies CSVEVRQGNLYGYTF.

J is TRBJ2-7 and V is TRBV27; D remains unclear. The germline CDR1 and CDR2 sequences are MNHEY and SMNVEV (reference sequence). Between the trimmed V and J ends, which lost 4 bases and 6 bases, there was a span of 10 bases. This CDR3 is built from 12 residues. CDR3 nucleotides: TGTGCCAGCAGTTCAATCGGTGGCGAGCAGTACTTC. Translated, it gives CASSSIGGEQYF.

The sample holds one count of this clone. CDR3 bases: TGTGCCACACGTGCCGGGGGCGATGAAGCTTTCTTT. Encoded protein: CATRAGGDEAFF. The rearrangement uses TRBV27 and TRBJ1-1, with TRBD1 as a possible D gene (6 bases). The V gene's germline CDR1 is MNHEY and CDR2 SMNVEV (reference sequence). Trimming left V 10 bases short and J 7 bases short, with 16 bases between. The CDR3 covers 12 residues.

DNA for the CDR3: TGCAGCGTTGAAGATAGGGCAGGGAAGGGCGAGCAGTACTTC. This sequence encodes CSVEDRAGKGEQYF. The rearrangement joins TRBV29-1 to TRBJ2-7, with a tentative D call TRBD1 (5 bases). The CDR3 covers 14 residues. The V and J ends lost 0 bases and 6 bases respectively, with 15 bases between them. CDR1 is SQVTM and CDR2 is ANQGSEA in the germline V gene.

This clone was recorded only once. This rearrangement joins TRBV9 to TRBJ1-2; tentative D call: TRBD1 (6 bases). The CDR3 loop spans 15 amino acids. The V gene lost 3 bases and the J gene lost 1 base, with 13 bases spanning the gap. Per germline, CDR1 SGDLS and CDR2 YYNGEE. The CDR3 spells CASSENTGINYGYTF. As DNA, the CDR3 is TGTGCCAGCAGCGAAAACACAGGGATTAACTATGGCTACACCTTC.

V is TRBV10-3 and J is TRBJ1-2; 7 bases align to TRBD1. This CDR3 region has 12 residues. CDR1 is ENHRY and CDR2 is SYGVKD in the germline V gene. V shed 8 bases and J 3 bases; nucleotides not matched to a gene: 3. The CDR3 coding sequence is TGTGCCATCGGGGACAGCCACTATGGCTACACCTTC. It translates to CAIGDSHYGYTF.

The V call is TRBV25-1, the J call TRBJ2-6; D not resolved. This CDR3 is 15 amino acids long. V lost 8 bases and J 0 bases, leaving 11 bases between the germline ends. In germline, CDR1 is MGHDK, CDR2 SYGVNS. Written as DNA, the CDR3 is TGTGCCAGCCTTAGTGAGTACTCTGGGGCCAACGTCCTGACTTTC. Its protein is CASLSEYSGANVLTF.

The chain has TRBV19 and TRBJ2-7; tentative D call: TRBD2 (5 bases). CDR1 and CDR2 from the germline V gene are LNHDA and SQIVND (reference sequence). V lost 1 base and J 9 bases, leaving 10 bases between the germline ends. This CDR3 is 12 amino acids long. CDR3 sequence reads: CASSIGGEGQYF. The CDR3 DNA sequence: TGTGCCAGTAGTATAGGAGGAGAGGGGCAGTACTTC. Full variable domain (rest looked up from reference TRBV19 and TRBJ2-7): DGGITQSPKYLFRKEGQNVTLSCEQNLNHDAMYWYRQDPGQGLRLIYYSQIVNDFQKGDIAEGYSVSREKKESFPLTVTSAQKNPTAFYLCASSIGGEGQYFGPGTRLTVT.

The chain carries TRBV30 and TRBJ2-1; TRBD2 matches 15 bases. The J segment lost 0 bases and the V segment lost 8 bases, leaving 5 bases of the junction unmatched. Germline lookup yields CDR1 GTSNPN and CDR2 SVGIG (reference sequence). The CDR3 length is 16 residues. CDR3 DNA sequence: TGTGCCGGGGGACTAGCGGGGGGCACCTCCTACAATGAGCAGTTCTTC. It codes for CAGGLAGGTSYNEQFF.

The chain employs TRBV5-4 and TRBJ1-2, with TRBD1 matching 7 bases. The CDR3 extends over 13 amino acids. Looked up from germline, CDR1 is SGHNT and CDR2 is YYREEE (reference sequence). The J segment lost 8 bases and the V segment lost 3 bases, leaving 7 bases of the junction unmatched. CDR3 sequence reads: CASSSGQADGYTF. CDR3 DNA sequence: TGTGCCAGCAGCTCAGGACAGGCAGACGGCTACACCTTC.

This sequence joins TRBV7-6 and TRBJ2-7, with a tentative D call TRBD2 (5 bases). Trimming cost V 6 bases and J 1 base, with 10 bases left between them. Germline-derived CDR1 and CDR2 are SGHVS and FNYEAQ. This CDR3 has 13 residues. The CDR3 spells CASRDGISYEQYF. As DNA, the CDR3 is TGTGCCAGCAGAGACGGGATTTCCTACGAGCAGTACTTC.

V gene TRBV6-5 combines with J gene TRBJ2-7; TRBD2 agrees at 10 bases. Germline CDR1 reads MNHEY; CDR2 reads SVGAGI. There are 16 residues in the CDR3. The V and J ends lost 2 bases and 3 bases, in that order; junction bases with no gene match: 7. For the CDR3, the DNA is TGTGCCAGCAGTTACCCGAATCTAGCGGGGGACTACGAGCAGTACTTC. It is translated as CASSYPNLAGDYEQYF.

The V and J genes are TRBV2 and TRBJ2-5; tentatively, D is TRBD1 (6 bases). The length of the CDR3 is 13 residues. CDR1 is SNHLY, CDR2 FYNNEI, per germline. The V end was cut by 0 bases, the J end by 4 bases, with 6 bases between. CDR3 sequence reads: CASSEAGGETQYF. The CDR3, as DNA: TGTGCCAGCAGTGAAGCAGGGGGAGAGACCCAGTACTTC.

The V gene is TRBV5-6, the J gene TRBJ2-7, with 7 bases that match TRBD1. V lost 6 bases, J lost 2 bases, and 8 bases stayed unmatched. Germline CDR1 SGHDT, CDR2 YYEEEE. CDR3 length equals 14 residues. CDR3 amino acids: CASTTDRDAYEQYF. The CDR3 coding sequence is TGTGCCAGCACCACCGACAGGGACGCCTACGAGCAGTACTTC.

The genes are TRBV5-5 and TRBJ2-7; 8 nucleotides line up with TRBD1. From germline, CDR1 is SGHKS and CDR2 YYEKEE (reference sequence). V lost 4 bases and J lost 7; bases outside the gene matches: 10. CDR3 size: 14 residues. The CDR3 nucleotides are TGTGCCAGCAGCGACAGGACAGGGACGAGAGAGCAGTACTTC. This sequence encodes CASSDRTGTREQYF.

The chain joins TRBV9 to TRBJ2-1; D gene unclear. V was clipped by 0 bases and J by 9 bases, with 13 bases between them. The germline gives CDR1 SGDLS, CDR2 YYNGEE. CDR3 length: 14 residues. The CDR3 is CASSVGAFPSEQFF. CDR3 DNA: TGTGCCAGCAGCGTAGGGGCCTTCCCCAGTGAGCAGTTCTTC.

This rearrangement joins TRBV10-2 to TRBJ2-7; TRBD2 might be the D (5 bases). This CDR3 has 15 residues. Germline CDR1 is WSHSY and CDR2 is SAAADI. Trimming pared 0 bases from V and 3 bases from J, leaving 12 bases between. In nucleotides, the CDR3 is TGCGCCAGCAGTGAGTCGCTCTCTAGCAACTACGAGCAGTACTTC. Its translation: CASSESLSSNYEQYF.